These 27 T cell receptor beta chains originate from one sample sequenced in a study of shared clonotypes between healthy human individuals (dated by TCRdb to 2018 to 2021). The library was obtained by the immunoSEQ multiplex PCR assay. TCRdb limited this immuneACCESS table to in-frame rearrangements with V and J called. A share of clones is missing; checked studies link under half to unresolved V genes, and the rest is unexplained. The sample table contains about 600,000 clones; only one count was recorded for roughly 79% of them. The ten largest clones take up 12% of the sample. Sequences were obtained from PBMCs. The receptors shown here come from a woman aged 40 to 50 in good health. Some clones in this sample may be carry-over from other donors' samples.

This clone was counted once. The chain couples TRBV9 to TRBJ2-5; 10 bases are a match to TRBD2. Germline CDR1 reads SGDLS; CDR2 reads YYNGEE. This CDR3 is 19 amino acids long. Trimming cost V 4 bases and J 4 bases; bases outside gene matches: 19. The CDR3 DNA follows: TGTGCCAGCAGCTCATCCCCCTTAGCGGGAGGATCAATCGGAGAGACCCAGTACTTC. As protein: CASSSSPLAGGSIGETQYF.

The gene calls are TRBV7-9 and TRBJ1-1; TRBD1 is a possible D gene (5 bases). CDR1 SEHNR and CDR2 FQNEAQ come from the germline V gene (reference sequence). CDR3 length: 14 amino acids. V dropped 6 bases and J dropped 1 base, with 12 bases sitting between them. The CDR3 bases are TGTGCCAGCAGACAGGTCCAGCAGAACACTGAAGCTTTCTTT. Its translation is CASRQVQQNTEAFF.

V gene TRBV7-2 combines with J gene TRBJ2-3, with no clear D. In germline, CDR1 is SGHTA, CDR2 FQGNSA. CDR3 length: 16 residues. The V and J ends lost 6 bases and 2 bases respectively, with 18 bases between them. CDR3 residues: CASSPTRPGNTDTQYF. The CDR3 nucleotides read TGTGCCAGCAGTCCAACCCGGCCAGGAAACACAGATACGCAGTATTTT.

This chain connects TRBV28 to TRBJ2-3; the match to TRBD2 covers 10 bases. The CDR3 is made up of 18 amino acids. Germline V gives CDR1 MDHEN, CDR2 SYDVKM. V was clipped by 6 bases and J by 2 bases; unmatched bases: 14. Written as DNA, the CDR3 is TGTGCCAGCAGCACCCCGGGACTAGCGACTACCCTCACAGATACGCAGTATTTT. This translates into CASSTPGLATTLTDTQYF.

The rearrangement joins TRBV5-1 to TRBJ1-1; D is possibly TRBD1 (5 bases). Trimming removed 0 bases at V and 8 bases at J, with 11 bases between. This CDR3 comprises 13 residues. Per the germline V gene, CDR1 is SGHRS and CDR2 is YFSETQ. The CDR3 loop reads CASSLDVGGEAFF. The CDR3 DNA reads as TGCGCCAGCAGCTTGGACGTCGGGGGAGAAGCTTTCTTT.

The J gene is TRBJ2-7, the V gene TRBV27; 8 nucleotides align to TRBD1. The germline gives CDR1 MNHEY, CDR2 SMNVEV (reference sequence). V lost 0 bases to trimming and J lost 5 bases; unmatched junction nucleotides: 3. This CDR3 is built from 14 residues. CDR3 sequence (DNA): TGTGCCAGCAGTTTATCGGCAGGGGGCCACGAGCAGTACTTC. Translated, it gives CASSLSAGGHEQYF.

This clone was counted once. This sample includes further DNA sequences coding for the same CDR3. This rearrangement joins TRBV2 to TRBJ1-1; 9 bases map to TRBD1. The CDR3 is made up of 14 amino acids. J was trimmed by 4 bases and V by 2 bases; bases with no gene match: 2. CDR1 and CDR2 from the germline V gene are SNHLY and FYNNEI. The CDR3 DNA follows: TGTGCCAGCAGTGAACGGGACAGGGTCACTGAAGCTTTCTTT. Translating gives CASSERDRVTEAFF.

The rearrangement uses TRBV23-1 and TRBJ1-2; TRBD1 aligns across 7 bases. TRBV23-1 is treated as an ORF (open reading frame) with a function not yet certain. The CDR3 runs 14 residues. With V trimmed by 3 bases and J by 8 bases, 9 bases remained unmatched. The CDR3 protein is CASSQFQQGPGYTF. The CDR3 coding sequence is TGCGCCAGCAGTCAGTTCCAACAGGGGCCGGGCTACACCTTC.

CDR3 in amino acids: CASSEAGTSGRTDTQYF. CDR3 nucleotides: TGTGCCAGCAGTGAAGCGGGGACTAGCGGGAGAACAGATACGCAGTATTTT. The gene calls are TRBV6-1 and TRBJ2-3; TRBD2 matches at 14 bases. The CDR3 totals 17 residues. The germline CDR1 and CDR2 sequences are MNHNS and SASEGT. V trimming: 0 bases; J trimming: 3 bases; junction bases outside the gene matches: 2.

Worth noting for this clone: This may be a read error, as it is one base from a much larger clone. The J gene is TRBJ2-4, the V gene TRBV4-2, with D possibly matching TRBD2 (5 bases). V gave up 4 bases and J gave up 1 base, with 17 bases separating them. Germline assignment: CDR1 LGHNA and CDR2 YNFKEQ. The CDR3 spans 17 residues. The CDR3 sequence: CASSRLTSVAAKNIQYF. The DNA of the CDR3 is TGTGCCAGCAGCCGGCTCACTAGTGTAGCGGCCAAAAACATTCAGTACTTC.

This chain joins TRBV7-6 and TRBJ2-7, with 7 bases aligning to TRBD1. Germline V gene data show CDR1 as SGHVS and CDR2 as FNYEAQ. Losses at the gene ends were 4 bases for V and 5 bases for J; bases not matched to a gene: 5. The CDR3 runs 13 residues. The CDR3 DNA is TGTGCCAGCAGCTGGGACAGCCTGAACGAGCAGTACTTC. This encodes CASSWDSLNEQYF.

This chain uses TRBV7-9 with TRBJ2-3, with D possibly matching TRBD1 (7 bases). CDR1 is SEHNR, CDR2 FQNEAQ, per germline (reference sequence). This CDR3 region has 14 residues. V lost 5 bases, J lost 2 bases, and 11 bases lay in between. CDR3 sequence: CASSGGTDTDTQYF. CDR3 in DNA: TGTGCCAGCAGCGGGGGGACAGACACAGATACGCAGTATTTT.

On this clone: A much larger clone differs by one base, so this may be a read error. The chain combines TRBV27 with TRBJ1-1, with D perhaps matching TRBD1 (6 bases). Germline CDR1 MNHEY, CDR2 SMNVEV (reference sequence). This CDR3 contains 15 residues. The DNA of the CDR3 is TGTGCCTGCAGTCCTCTCGCAGGGGTCAGGACTGAAGCTTTCTTT. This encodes CACSPLAGVRTEAFF.

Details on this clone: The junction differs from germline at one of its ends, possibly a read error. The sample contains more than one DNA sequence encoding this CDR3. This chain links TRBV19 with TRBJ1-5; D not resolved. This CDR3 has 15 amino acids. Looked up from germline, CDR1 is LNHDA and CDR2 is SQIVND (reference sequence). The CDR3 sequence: CASSIPGTMAQPQHF. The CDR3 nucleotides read TGTGCCAGCAGTATTCCGGGCACAATGGCTCAGCCCCAGCATTTT.

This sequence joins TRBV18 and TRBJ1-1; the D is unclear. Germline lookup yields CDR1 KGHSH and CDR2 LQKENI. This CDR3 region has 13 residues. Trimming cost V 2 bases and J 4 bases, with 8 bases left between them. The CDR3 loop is CASSPAWATEAFF. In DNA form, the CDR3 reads TGTGCCAGCTCACCAGCCTGGGCCACTGAAGCTTTCTTT.

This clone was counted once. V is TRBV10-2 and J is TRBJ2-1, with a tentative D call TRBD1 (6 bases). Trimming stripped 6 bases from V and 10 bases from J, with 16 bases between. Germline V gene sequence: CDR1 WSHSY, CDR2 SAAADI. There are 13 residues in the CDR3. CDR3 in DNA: TGCGCCAGCAGACGCGGACAGATATACGAGCAGTTCTTC. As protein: CASRRGQIYEQFF.

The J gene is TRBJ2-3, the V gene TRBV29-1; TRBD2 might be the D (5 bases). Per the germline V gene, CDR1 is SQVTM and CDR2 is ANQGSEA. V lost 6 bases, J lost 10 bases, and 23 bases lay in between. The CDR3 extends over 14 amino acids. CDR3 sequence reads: CSVPTRLPISAQYF. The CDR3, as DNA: TGCAGCGTGCCTACTAGACTACCCATTTCTGCGCAGTATTTT.

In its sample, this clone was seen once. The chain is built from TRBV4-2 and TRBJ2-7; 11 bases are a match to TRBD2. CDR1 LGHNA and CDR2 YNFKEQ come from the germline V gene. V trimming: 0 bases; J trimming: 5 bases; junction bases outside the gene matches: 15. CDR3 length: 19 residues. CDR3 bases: TGTGCCAGCAGCCAAGAAGAGGCTTCGGGACTAGCGGCCGGGGACGAGCAGTACTTC. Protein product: CASSQEEASGLAAGDEQYF.

The CDR3 DNA follows: TGTGCCACCAGCAGAGAACGGCTAGGGACAGATACGCAGTATTTT. Protein: CATSRERLGTDTQYF. The rearrangement links TRBV15 to TRBJ2-3; D gene ambiguous. Per germline, CDR1 LNHNV and CDR2 YYDKDF (reference sequence). This CDR3 comprises 15 residues. Deletions cut 0 bases from V and 3 bases from J, with 10 bases between.

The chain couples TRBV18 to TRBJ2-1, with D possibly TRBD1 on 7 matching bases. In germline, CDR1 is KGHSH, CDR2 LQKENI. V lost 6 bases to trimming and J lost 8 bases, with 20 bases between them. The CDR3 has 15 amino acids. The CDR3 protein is CASSRAVTGRYEQFF. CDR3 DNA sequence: TGTGCCAGCTCCCGAGCCGTGACAGGGAGGTATGAGCAGTTCTTC.

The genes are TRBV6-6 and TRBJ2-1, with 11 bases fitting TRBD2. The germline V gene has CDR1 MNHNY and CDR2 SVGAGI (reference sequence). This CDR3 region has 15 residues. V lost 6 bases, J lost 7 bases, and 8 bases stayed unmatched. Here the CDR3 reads CASSQLAGGGNEQFF. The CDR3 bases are TGTGCCAGCAGCCAGCTAGCGGGAGGAGGAAATGAGCAGTTCTTC.

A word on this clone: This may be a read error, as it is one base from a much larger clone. CDR3: CASSLGRGNQPQHF. As DNA, the CDR3 is TGTGCCAGCAGTTTAGGTAGGGGCAATCAGCCCCAGCATTTT. The chain carries TRBV28 and TRBJ1-5; D gene uncertain. CDR1 is MDHEN and CDR2 is SYDVKM in the germline V gene. This CDR3 is 14 amino acids long. Trimming shortened V by 2 bases and J by 2 bases, and 7 bases separated the two germline ends.

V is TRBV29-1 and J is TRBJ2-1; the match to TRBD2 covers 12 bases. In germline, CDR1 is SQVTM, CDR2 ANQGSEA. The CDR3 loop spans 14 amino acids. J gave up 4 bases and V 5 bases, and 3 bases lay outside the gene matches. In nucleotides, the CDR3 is TGCAGCGTTTCTACTAGCGGGAGGTACAATGAGCAGTTCTTC. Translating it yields CSVSTSGRYNEQFF.

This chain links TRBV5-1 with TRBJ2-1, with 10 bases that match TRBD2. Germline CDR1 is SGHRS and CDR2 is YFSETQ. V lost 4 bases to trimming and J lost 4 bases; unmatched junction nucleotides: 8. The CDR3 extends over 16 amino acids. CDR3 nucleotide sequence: TGCGCCAGCAGCCTTGCTGTTAGCGGGGGGTACAATGAGCAGTTCTTC. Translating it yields CASSLAVSGGYNEQFF.

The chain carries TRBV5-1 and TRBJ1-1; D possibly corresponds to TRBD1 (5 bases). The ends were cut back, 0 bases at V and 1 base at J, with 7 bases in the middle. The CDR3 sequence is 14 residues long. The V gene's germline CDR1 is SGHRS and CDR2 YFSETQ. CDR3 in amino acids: CASSLGDGNTEAFF. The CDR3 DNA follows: TGCGCCAGCAGCTTGGGGGACGGGAACACTGAAGCTTTCTTT.

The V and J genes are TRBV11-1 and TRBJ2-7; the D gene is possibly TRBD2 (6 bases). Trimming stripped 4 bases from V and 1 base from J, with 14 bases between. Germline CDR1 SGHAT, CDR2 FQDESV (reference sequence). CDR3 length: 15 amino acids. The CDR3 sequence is CASSWAGPSSYEQYF. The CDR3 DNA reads TGTGCCAGCAGCTGGGCGGGGCCCTCATCCTACGAGCAGTACTTC. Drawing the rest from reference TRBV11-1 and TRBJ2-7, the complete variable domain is EAEVAQSPRYKITEKSQAVAFWCDPISGHATLYWYRQILGQGPELLVQFQDESVVDDSQLPKDRFSAERLKGVDSTLKIQPAELGDSAMYLCASSWAGPSSYEQYFGPGTRLTVT.

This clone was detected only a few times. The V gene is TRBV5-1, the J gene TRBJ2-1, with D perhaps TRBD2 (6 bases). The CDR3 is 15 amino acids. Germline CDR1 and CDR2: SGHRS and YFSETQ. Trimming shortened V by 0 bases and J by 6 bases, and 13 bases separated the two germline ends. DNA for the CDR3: TGCGCCAGCAGCTTGGGCGGCACCGGGGGCAATGAGCAGTTCTTC. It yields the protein CASSLGGTGGNEQFF. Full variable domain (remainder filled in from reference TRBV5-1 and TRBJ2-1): KAGVTQTPRYLIKTRGQQVTLSCSPISGHRSVSWYQQTPGQGLQFLFEYFSETQRNKGNFPGRFSGRQFSNSRSEMNVSTLELGDSALYLCASSLGGTGGNEQFFGPGTRLTVL.